Below are 26 T cell receptor beta chains sequenced from a single sample in a study of regulatory T cells. Findings of the study overall: In CD3G-deficient patients, conventional CD4+ T cells were enriched for hydrophobic CDR3 residues at positions 6 and 7.

The PCR used 52 TRBV and 13 TRBJ primers. This table comes from immunoSEQ multiplex PCR, and its TCRdb copy is limited to in-frame clones, with some not included. The table has about 35,000 clones, around nine tenths seen once. No antigen has been assigned to these receptors. The sequenced sample was conventional CD4+ T cells sorted from blood. Receptors originate from a person between 18 and 35 years old with CD3G deficiency.

The rearrangement uses TRBV19 and TRBJ2-5, with D perhaps TRBD2 (7 bases). Germline loops: CDR1 LNHDA, CDR2 SQIVND (reference sequence). Trimming removed 2 bases from V and 3 bases from J, with 13 bases in between. This CDR3 comprises 15 residues. The CDR3 spells CASSISAGDKETQYF. CDR3 DNA: TGTGCCAGTAGTATATCGGCGGGGGACAAAGAGACCCAGTACTTC.

This sequence joins TRBV7-8 and TRBJ1-2; perhaps TRBD1 as D (6 bases). This CDR3 is 15 amino acids long. Trimming removed 1 base from V and 2 bases from J, with 11 bases in between. Looked up from germline, CDR1 is SGHVS and CDR2 is FQNEAQ. The CDR3 is CASSLGQGRNYGYTF. The CDR3, as DNA: TGTGCCAGCAGCTTAGGTCAGGGGAGAAACTATGGCTACACCTTC.

The chain carries TRBV7-8 and TRBJ2-3; 10 bases are shared with TRBD1. With 5 bases clipped from V and 6 bases from J, the junction kept 11 bases outside the gene matches. This CDR3 region has 16 residues. Per the germline V gene, CDR1 is SGHVS and CDR2 is FQNEAQ. In nucleotides, the CDR3 is TGTGCCAGCAGCCGCCGGGACAGGGGATTTATGGATACGCAGTATTTT. This codes for CASSRRDRGFMDTQYF.

This rearrangement joins TRBV13 to TRBJ2-1, with no clear D. With 0 bases removed from V and 11 bases from J, the gap between germline ends came to 8 bases. This CDR3 is 12 amino acids long. Germline lookup yields CDR1 PRHDT and CDR2 FYEKMQ (reference sequence). The DNA for the CDR3 is TGTGCCAGCAGCTTAGGTCGGCTTAAGCAGTTCTTC. Encoded protein: CASSLGRLKQFF.

The genes are TRBV18 and TRBJ2-1; tentatively, D is TRBD2 (5 bases). Germline V lookup: CDR1 KGHSH, CDR2 LQKENI. V was shortened by 2 bases and J by 9 bases, with 17 bases between the two germline ends. The CDR3 is 15 amino acids. The CDR3 region has the DNA TGTGCCAGCTCACCATCCTCCAGAGGACGGGGTGAGCAGTTCTTC. It codes for CASSPSSRGRGEQFF.

This sequence joins TRBV7-9 and TRBJ1-1, with D perhaps matching TRBD1 (5 bases). The CDR3 has 15 amino acids. Germline lookup yields CDR1 SEHNR and CDR2 FQNEAQ (reference sequence). The V end lost 1 base, the J end lost 0 bases, and 9 bases lay between the germline ends. The chain's CDR3 is CASSLGQGMNTEAFF. CDR3 DNA: TGTGCCAGCAGCTTAGGCCAGGGAATGAACACTGAAGCTTTCTTT.

This clone turned up a few times. V and J are TRBV6-1 and TRBJ1-6; D is possibly TRBD1 (5 bases). Trimming took off 4 bases at V and 7 bases at J, with 11 bases between the two ends. The germline gives CDR1 MNHNS, CDR2 SASEGT. The CDR3 loop spans 14 amino acids. The CDR3 coding sequence is TGTGCCAGCAGTGTCCAGGGATACAATTCACCCCTCCACTTT. Translation gives CASSVQGYNSPLHF.

The CDR3 bases are TGTGCCAGCAGGCGACAGGGGGCCGACGAGCAGTACTTC. This sequence encodes CASRRQGADEQYF. J is TRBJ2-7 and V is TRBV6-6; TRBD1 agrees at 10 bases. CDR3 length: 13 amino acids. Germline CDR1 and CDR2: MNHNY and SVGAGI (reference sequence). The V gene end was trimmed by 6 bases and the J gene end by 5 bases; junction bases not matched to a gene: 4.

V gene TRBV5-1 combines with J gene TRBJ2-7; D unresolved. The germline gives CDR1 SGHRS, CDR2 YFSETQ. The CDR3 length is 12 residues. V lost 0 bases, J lost 5 bases, and 6 bases lay in between. The CDR3 DNA sequence: TGCGCCAGCAGCTTGGAGGGAAACGAGCAGTACTTC. Protein sequence: CASSLEGNEQYF.

V and J are TRBV19 and TRBJ2-2, with a tentative D call TRBD2 (5 bases). This CDR3 comprises 12 residues. Germline V gene sequence: CDR1 LNHDA, CDR2 SQIVND (reference sequence). Trimming left V 6 bases short and J 7 bases short, with 9 bases between. In DNA form, the CDR3 reads TGTGCCAGTAGCACTAGGTTCGGGGAGCTGTTTTTT. It specifies CASSTRFGELFF. Full variable domain (rest looked up from reference TRBV19 and TRBJ2-2): DGGITQSPKYLFRKEGQNVTLSCEQNLNHDAMYWYRQDPGQGLRLIYYSQIVNDFQKGDIAEGYSVSREKKESFPLTVTSAQKNPTAFYLCASSTRFGELFFGEGSRLTVL.

The rearrangement uses TRBV7-9 and TRBJ2-7; D tentatively reads TRBD1 or TRBD2 (5 bases each). The CDR3 spans 15 residues. With 1 base removed from V and 2 bases from J, the gap between germline ends came to 12 bases. Germline assignment: CDR1 SEHNR and CDR2 FQNEAQ (reference sequence). The CDR3 DNA is TGTGCCAGCAGCTTAGGGGCAGGGAGCGCCTACGAGCAGTACTTC. Translation gives CASSLGAGSAYEQYF.

The chain couples TRBV29-1 to TRBJ2-7, with TRBD1 identical over 9 bases. In germline, CDR1 is SQVTM, CDR2 ANQGSEA. The CDR3 has 15 residues. J lost 2 bases, V lost 4 bases, and 9 bases had no gene match. In DNA, the CDR3 is TGCAGCGTTGCATTTGGGACAGGGACCACCTACGAGCAGTACTTC. Amino acids: CSVAFGTGTTYEQYF.

The V call is TRBV28, the J call TRBJ2-7; D not certain. Between the trimmed V and J ends, which lost 5 bases and 1 base, there was a span of 9 bases. The germline V gene encodes CDR1 MDHEN and CDR2 SYDVKM. CDR3 length: 13 amino acids. The DNA for the CDR3 is TGTGCCAGCAGTCGAACACCGTCCTACGAGCAGTACTTC. It codes for CASSRTPSYEQYF.

This chain joins TRBV19 and TRBJ1-4; no reliable D call. This CDR3 region has 14 residues. Trimming pared 3 bases from V and 8 bases from J, leaving 13 bases between. Germline values: CDR1 LNHDA, CDR2 SQIVND (reference sequence). CDR3 residues: CASSIGRVPEKLFF. The CDR3 nucleotides are TGTGCCAGTAGTATCGGACGAGTTCCGGAAAAACTGTTTTTT.

The genes are TRBV18 and TRBJ2-2; D possibly uses TRBD1 or TRBD2 (6 bases each). Trimming pared 1 base from V and 1 base from J, leaving 10 bases between. The CDR3 length is 16 residues. CDR1 and CDR2 from the germline V gene are KGHSH and LQKENI. CDR3 residues: CASSPLKGGNTGELFF. The CDR3, as DNA: TGTGCCAGCTCACCACTTAAGGGGGGGAACACCGGGGAGCTGTTTTTT.

The chain links TRBV5-1 to TRBJ1-1, with D unresolved. There are 14 residues in the CDR3. Germline CDR1 SGHRS, CDR2 YFSETQ. V was pared by 0 bases and J by 6 bases, with 12 bases between. The CDR3 DNA reads as TGCGCCAGCAGCTTGGGCTCGGGGAGTGCTGAAGCTTTCTTT. The encoded protein is CASSLGSGSAEAFF.

The chain combines TRBV7-8 with TRBJ2-7; unclear D gene. Between the trimmed V and J ends, which lost 5 bases and 6 bases, there was a span of 11 bases. Germline CDR1 SGHVS, CDR2 FQNEAQ. The CDR3 runs 12 residues. Written as DNA, the CDR3 is TGTGCCAGCAGCCACCGAAGAGGCGAGCAGTACTTC. Translated: CASSHRRGEQYF.

V usage is TRBV28 and J usage is TRBJ2-7; the match to TRBD1 covers 8 bases. V dropped 3 bases and J dropped 2; count of bases not matched to a gene: 3. The CDR3 spans 14 residues. Germline CDR1 and CDR2: MDHEN and SYDVKM. This chain's CDR3 is CASSLAGGAYEQYF. CDR3 nucleotide sequence: TGTGCCAGCAGTTTGGCAGGGGGCGCCTACGAGCAGTACTTC. The full variable domain, with the rest looked up from reference TRBV28 and TRBJ2-7, is DVKVTQSSRYLVKRTGEKVFLECVQDMDHENMFWYRQDPGLGLRLIYFSYDVKMKEKGDIPEGYSVSREKKERFSLILESASTNQTSMYLCASSLAGGAYEQYFGPGTRLTVT.

The rearrangement links TRBV7-2 to TRBJ2-1; no clear D. Trimming removed 0 bases at V and 8 bases at J, with 8 bases between. This CDR3 comprises 13 residues. Germline V gene lookup returns CDR1 SGHTA and CDR2 FQGNSA. CDR3 sequence (DNA): TGTGCCAGCAGCTTAGCAGGTGCCTATGAGCAGTTCTTC. This sequence encodes CASSLAGAYEQFF.

This clone was found once. The chain recombines TRBV10-3 with TRBJ1-1; 7 bases map to TRBD1. Looked up from germline, CDR1 is ENHRY and CDR2 is SYGVKD. With 6 bases clipped from V and 2 bases from J, the junction kept 3 bases outside the gene matches. CDR3 length equals 13 residues. The CDR3 here is CAIRGTANTEAFF. Here the CDR3 DNA reads TGTGCCATCAGGGGGACAGCCAACACTGAAGCTTTCTTT.

V gene TRBV5-1 combines with J gene TRBJ2-3, with 9 bases fitting TRBD2. There are 16 residues in the CDR3. The trim removed 5 bases at V and 0 bases at J, leaving 7 bases unmatched. In germline, CDR1 is SGHRS, CDR2 YFSETQ. This chain's CDR3 is CASSKSSGTSTDTQYF. For the CDR3, the DNA is TGCGCCAGCAGTAAGTCTAGCGGGACTAGCACAGATACGCAGTATTTT.

The chain uses TRBV18 and TRBJ2-7; 7 bases are shared with TRBD1. The trim removed 5 bases at V and 6 bases at J, leaving 7 bases unmatched. Per germline, CDR1 KGHSH and CDR2 LQKENI. The CDR3 has 13 amino acids. The CDR3: CASSNEGGLEQYF. The DNA for the CDR3 is TGTGCCAGCTCAAACGAAGGGGGCCTCGAGCAGTACTTC.

The chain carries TRBV5-1 and TRBJ2-1; 8 bases map to TRBD2. After removal of 0 bases from V and 7 bases from J, the junction contained 6 bases not matched to a gene. Germline-derived CDR1 and CDR2 are SGHRS and YFSETQ. This CDR3 region has 15 residues. The CDR3 here is CASSLGTAGVNEQFF. The CDR3 bases are TGCGCCAGCAGCTTGGGTACAGCGGGGGTGAATGAGCAGTTCTTC. The full variable domain, its missing parts supplied by reference TRBV5-1 and TRBJ2-1, is KAGVTQTPRYLIKTRGQQVTLSCSPISGHRSVSWYQQTPGQGLQFLFEYFSETQRNKGNFPGRFSGRQFSNSRSEMNVSTLELGDSALYLCASSLGTAGVNEQFFGPGTRLTVL.

The chain carries TRBV28 and TRBJ2-3; 8 bases align to TRBD2. CDR3 length: 16 amino acids. V gave up 2 bases and J gave up 0 bases; unmatched junction bases: 4. Germline V gives CDR1 MDHEN, CDR2 SYDVKM. CDR3 amino acids: CASSLGGRPSTDTQYF. In nucleotides, the CDR3 is TGTGCCAGCAGTTTAGGCGGGAGGCCTAGCACAGATACGCAGTATTTT.

This rearrangement joins TRBV5-1 to TRBJ2-1; TRBD2 agrees at 8 bases. With V trimmed by 7 bases and J by 6 bases, 9 bases remained unmatched. The length of the CDR3 is 14 residues. The germline V gene encodes CDR1 SGHRS and CDR2 YFSETQ. The DNA for the CDR3 is TGCGCCAGCCGGGTCGGCGGGAGGTCCAATGAGCAGTTCTTC. Translated, it gives CASRVGGRSNEQFF.

The chain is built from TRBV5-1 and TRBJ2-1, with a weak D call TRBD2 (6 bases). The germline gives CDR1 SGHRS, CDR2 YFSETQ. This CDR3 has 13 amino acids. The V end lost 0 bases, the J end lost 8 bases, and 9 bases lay between the germline ends. The CDR3 DNA follows: TGCGCCAGCAGCTTGGCCGGGAGATATGAGCAGTTCTTC. Residues: CASSLAGRYEQFF. Using reference TRBV5-1 and TRBJ2-1 for the parts outside the CDR3, the full variable domain is KAGVTQTPRYLIKTRGQQVTLSCSPISGHRSVSWYQQTPGQGLQFLFEYFSETQRNKGNFPGRFSGRQFSNSRSEMNVSTLELGDSALYLCASSLAGRYEQFFGPGTRLTVL.